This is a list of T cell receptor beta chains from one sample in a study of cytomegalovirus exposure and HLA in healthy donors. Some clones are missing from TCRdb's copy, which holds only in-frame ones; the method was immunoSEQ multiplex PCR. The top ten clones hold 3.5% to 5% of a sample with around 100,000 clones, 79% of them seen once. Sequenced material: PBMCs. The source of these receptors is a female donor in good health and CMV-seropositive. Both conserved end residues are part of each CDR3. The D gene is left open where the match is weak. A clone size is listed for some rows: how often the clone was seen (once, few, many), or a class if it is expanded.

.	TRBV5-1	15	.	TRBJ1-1	TGCGCCAGCAGCCCTCGGACGGGAGGTTACACTGAAGCTTTCTTT	CASSPRTGGYTEAFF
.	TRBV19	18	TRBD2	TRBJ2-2	TGTGCCAGTAGATCCGTAACTAGCGGGAGGGGGAACACCGGGGAGCTGTTTTTT	CASRSVTSGRGNTGELFF
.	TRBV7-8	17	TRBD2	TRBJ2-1	TGTGCCAGCAGCTCCAGTTCATCTAGCGGATCCTACAATGAGCAGTTCTTC	CASSSSSSSGSYNEQFF
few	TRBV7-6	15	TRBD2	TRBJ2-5	TGTGCCAGCAGCGCACCAGCGGGGGGGCAGTCGACCCAGTACTTC	CASSAPAGGQSTQYF
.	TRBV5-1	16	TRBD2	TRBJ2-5	TGCGCCAGCAGCCAGCCGGGGACTAGCGGCCAAGAGACCCAGTACTTC	CASSQPGTSGQETQYF
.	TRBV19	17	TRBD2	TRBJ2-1	TGTGCCAGTAGAAAGACTAGCGGGAGTAATTTTGGGAATGAGCAGTTCTTC	CASRKTSGSNFGNEQFF
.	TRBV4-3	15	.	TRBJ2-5	TGCGCCAGCAGCCAGGCAACTGTGGGGCCCGAGACCCAGTACTTC	CASSQATVGPETQYF
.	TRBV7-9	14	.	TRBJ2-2	TGTGCCAGCAGCTATTGGAGGGGTTCCGGGGAGCTGTTTTTT	CASSYWRGSGELFF
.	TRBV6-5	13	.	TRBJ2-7	TGTGCCAGCAGGCGGGACAGCCCCTACGAGCAGTACTTC	CASRRDSPYEQYF
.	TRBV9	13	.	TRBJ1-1	TGTGCCAGCAGCGTAGATCGGAACACTGAAGCTTTCTTT	CASSVDRNTEAFF
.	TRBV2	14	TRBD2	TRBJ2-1	TGTGCCAGCAAGGTAGCGGGAGTATATAATGAGCAGTTCTTC	CASKVAGVYNEQFF
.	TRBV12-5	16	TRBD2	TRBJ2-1	TGTGCTAGTGGTTTGGTAGGACTAGGAGATTACAATGAGCAGTTCTTC	CASGLVGLGDYNEQFF
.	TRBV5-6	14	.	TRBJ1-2	TGTGCCAGCAGCTTCCCCGCCAGGGGATATGGCTACACCTTC	CASSFPARGYGYTF
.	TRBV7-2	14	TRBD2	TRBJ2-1	TGTGCCAGCAGCCCGTCAGGACTAGCCAGTGAGCAGTTCTTC	CASSPSGLASEQFF
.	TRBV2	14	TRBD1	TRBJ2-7	TGTGCCAGCAGTGAAGGGGACAGGGACAACGAGCAGTACTTC	CASSEGDRDNEQYF
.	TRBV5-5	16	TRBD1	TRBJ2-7	TGTGCCAGCAGCGGGGGGTCTCCGAACAGGGGGCTCGAGCAGTACTTC	CASSGGSPNRGLEQYF
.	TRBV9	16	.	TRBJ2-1	TGTGCCAGCAGCGTAGACAAAGGCCCGGGTCACTATGAGCAGTTCTTC	CASSVDKGPGHYEQFF
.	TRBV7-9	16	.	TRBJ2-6	TGTGCCAGTCAGCTTCTCCAGGCCTCTGGGGCCAACGTCCTGACTTTC	CASQLLQASGANVLTF
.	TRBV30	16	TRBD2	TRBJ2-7	TGTGCCTGGGGGGGCCCGGGGGGGAGCCTCGTGTACGAGCAGTACTTC	CAWGGPGGSLVYEQYF
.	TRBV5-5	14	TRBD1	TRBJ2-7	TGTGCCAGCACCTACGGGACAGGGACCGGCGAGCAGTACTTC	CASTYGTGTGEQYF
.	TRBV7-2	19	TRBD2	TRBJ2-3	TGTGCCAGCAGCCCTTTCACCGGGACTAGCGGGGGTGGCACAGATACGCAGTATTTT	CASSPFTGTSGGGTDTQYF